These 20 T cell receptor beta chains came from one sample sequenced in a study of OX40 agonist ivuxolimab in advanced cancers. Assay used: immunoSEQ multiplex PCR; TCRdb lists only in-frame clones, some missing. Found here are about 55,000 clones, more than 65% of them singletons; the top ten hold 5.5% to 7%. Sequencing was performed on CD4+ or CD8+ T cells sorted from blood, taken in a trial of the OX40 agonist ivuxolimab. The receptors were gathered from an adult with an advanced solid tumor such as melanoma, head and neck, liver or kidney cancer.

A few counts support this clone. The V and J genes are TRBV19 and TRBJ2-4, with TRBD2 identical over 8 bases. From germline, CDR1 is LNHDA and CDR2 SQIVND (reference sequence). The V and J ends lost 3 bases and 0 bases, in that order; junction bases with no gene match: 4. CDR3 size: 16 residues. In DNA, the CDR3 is TGTGCCAGTAGTATCGGGGGGGCCGGAGCCAAAAACATTCAGTACTTC. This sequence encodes CASSIGGAGAKNIQYF.

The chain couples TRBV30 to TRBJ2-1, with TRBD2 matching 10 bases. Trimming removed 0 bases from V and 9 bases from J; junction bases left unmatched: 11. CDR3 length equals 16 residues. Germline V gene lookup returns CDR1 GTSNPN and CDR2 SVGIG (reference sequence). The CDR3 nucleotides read TGTGCCTGGAGTGTACTAAAAGCGGGAGGGCCGGGTGAGCAGTTCTTC. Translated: CAWSVLKAGGPGEQFF.

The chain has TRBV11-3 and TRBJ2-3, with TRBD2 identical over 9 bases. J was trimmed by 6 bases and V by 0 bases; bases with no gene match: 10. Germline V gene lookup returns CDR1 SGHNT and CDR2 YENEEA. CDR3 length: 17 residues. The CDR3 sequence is CASSLDGSRGGVDTQYF. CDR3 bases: TGTGCCAGCAGCTTAGATGGTTCGCGGGGGGGAGTGGATACGCAGTATTTT.

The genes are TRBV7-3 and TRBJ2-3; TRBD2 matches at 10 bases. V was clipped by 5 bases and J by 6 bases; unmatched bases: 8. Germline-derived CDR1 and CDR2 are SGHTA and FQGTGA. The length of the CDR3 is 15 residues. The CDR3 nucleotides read TGTGCCAGCAGCCCCTCTAGCGGGAGCTCGGATACGCAGTATTTT. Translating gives CASSPSSGSSDTQYF.

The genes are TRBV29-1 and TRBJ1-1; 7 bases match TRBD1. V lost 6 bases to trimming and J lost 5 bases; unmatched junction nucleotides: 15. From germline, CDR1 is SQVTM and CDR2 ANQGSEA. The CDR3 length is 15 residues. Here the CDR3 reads CSVPTLGGAVTEAFF. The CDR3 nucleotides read TGCAGCGTCCCTACCTTAGGGGGCGCGGTTACTGAAGCTTTCTTT. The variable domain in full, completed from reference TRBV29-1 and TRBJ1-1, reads SAVISQKPSRDICQRGTSLTIQCQVDSQVTMMFWYRQQPGQSLTLIATANQGSEATYESGFVIDKFPISRPNLTFSTLTVSNMSPEDSSIYLCSVPTLGGAVTEAFFGQGTRLTVV.

The CDR3 bases are TGTGCCAGCAGCCCAACAGGGCCCTCTGGAAACACCATATATTTT. Its protein product is CASSPTGPSGNTIYF. This chain links TRBV7-9 with TRBJ1-3; D possibly corresponds to TRBD1 (6 bases). The germline V gene encodes CDR1 SEHNR and CDR2 FQNEAQ (reference sequence). The V end lost 5 bases, the J end lost 0 bases, and 11 bases lay between the germline ends. The CDR3 consists of 15 residues.

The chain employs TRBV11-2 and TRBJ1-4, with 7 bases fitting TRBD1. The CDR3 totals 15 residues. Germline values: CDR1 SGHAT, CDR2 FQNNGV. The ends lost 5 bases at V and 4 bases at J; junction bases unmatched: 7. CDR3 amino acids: CASSPRGQGNEKLFF. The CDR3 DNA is TGTGCCAGCAGCCCAAGGGGGCAGGGTAATGAAAAACTGTTTTTT.

The chain's CDR3 is CASSLGHSNQPQHF. CDR3 bases: TGCGCCAGCAGCTTGGGACATAGCAATCAGCCCCAGCATTTT. The genes are TRBV5-1 and TRBJ1-5; unclear D gene. The germline gives CDR1 SGHRS, CDR2 YFSETQ. There are 14 residues in the CDR3. V was clipped by 0 bases and J by 0 bases, with 4 bases between them.

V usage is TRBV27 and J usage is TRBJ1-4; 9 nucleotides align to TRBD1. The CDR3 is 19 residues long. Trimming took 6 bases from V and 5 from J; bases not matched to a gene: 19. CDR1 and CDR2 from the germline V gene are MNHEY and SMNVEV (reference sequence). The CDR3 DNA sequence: TGTGCCAGCAGCTCCCAGCCAGGGACAGGGCAAAGAGTCAATGAAAAACTGTTTTTT. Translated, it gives CASSSQPGTGQRVNEKLFF.

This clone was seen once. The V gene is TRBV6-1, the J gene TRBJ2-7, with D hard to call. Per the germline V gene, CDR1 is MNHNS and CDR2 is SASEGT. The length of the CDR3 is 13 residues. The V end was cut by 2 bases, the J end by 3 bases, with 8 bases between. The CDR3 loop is CASSELGFYEQYF. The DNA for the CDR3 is TGTGCCAGCAGTGAATTGGGGTTCTACGAGCAGTACTTC.

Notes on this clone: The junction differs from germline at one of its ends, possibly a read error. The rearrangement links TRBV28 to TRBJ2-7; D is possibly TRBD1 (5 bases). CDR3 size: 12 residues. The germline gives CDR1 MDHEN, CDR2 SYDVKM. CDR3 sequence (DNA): TGTGCCAGTAGTTTAGGGGCCTACGAGCAGTACTTC. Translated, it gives CASSLGAYEQYF.

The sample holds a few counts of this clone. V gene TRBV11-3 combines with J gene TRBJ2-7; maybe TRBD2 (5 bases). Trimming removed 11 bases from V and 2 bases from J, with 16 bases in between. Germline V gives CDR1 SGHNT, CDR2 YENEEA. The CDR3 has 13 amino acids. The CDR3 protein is CADQMGRTYEQYF. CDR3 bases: TGTGCCGACCAAATGGGGAGAACCTACGAGCAGTACTTC.

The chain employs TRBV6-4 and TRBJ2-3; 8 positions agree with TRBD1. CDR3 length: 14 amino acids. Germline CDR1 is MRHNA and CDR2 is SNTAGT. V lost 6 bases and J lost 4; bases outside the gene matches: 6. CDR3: CASSLDRGADTQYF. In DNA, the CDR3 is TGTGCCAGCAGCCTCGACAGGGGTGCAGATACGCAGTATTTT.

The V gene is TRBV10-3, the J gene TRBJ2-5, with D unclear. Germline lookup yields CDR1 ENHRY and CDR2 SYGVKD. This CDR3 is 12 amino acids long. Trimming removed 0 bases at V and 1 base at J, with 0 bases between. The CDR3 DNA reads TGTGCCATCAGTGAGTCCCAAGAGACCCAGTACTTC. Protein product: CAISESQETQYF.

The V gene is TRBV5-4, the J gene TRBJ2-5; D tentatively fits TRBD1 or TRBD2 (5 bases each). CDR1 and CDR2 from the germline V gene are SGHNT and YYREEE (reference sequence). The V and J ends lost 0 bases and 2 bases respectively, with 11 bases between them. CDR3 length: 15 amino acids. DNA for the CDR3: TGTGCCAGCAGCTTGGGCCCCGGGACGCAAGAGACCCAGTACTTC. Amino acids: CASSLGPGTQETQYF.

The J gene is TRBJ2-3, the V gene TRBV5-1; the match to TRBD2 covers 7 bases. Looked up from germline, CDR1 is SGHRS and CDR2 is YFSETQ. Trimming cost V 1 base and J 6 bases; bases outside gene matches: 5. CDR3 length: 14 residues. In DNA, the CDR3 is TGCGCCAGCAGCTTGAGGGAGGGCCGTGATACGCAGTATTTT. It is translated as CASSLREGRDTQYF. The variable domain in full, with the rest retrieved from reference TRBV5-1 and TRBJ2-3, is KAGVTQTPRYLIKTRGQQVTLSCSPISGHRSVSWYQQTPGQGLQFLFEYFSETQRNKGNFPGRFSGRQFSNSRSEMNVSTLELGDSALYLCASSLREGRDTQYFGPGTRLTVL.

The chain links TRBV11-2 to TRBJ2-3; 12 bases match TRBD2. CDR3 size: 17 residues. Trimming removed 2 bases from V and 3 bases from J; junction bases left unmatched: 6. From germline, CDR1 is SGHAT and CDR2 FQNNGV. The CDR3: CASSLQWTSGVTDTQYF. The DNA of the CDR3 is TGTGCCAGCAGCTTACAGTGGACTAGCGGGGTTACAGATACGCAGTATTTT.

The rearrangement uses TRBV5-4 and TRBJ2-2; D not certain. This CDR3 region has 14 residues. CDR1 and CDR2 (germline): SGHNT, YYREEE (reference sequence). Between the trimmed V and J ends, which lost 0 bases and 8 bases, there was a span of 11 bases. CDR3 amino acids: CASSLERGRGELFF. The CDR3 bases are TGTGCCAGCAGCTTGGAACGTGGCAGGGGGGAGCTGTTTTTT.

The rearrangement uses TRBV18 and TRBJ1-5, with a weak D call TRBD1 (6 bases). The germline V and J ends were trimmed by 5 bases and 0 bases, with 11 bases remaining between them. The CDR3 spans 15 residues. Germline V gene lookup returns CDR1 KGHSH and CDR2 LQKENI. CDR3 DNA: TGTGCCAGCTCAGCGCAGGGGTATAGCAATCAGCCCCAGCATTTT. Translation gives CASSAQGYSNQPQHF.

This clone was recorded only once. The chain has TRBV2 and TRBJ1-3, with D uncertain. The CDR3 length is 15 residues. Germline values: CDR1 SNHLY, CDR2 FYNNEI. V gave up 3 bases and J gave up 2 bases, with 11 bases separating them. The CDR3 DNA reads TGTGCCAGCAGTGAGGAGGGAGTAGCTGGAAACACCATATATTTT. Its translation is CASSEEGVAGNTIYF.